The entry below describes one T cell receptor (beta chain). Antigen specificity is unknown. Germline CDR1 reads SGDLS; CDR2 reads YYNGEE. Trimming at V came to 4 bases and at J to 1 base, leaving 6 bases not matched to a gene. The CDR3 has 15 amino acids. The data belong to a study of OX40 agonist ivuxolimab in advanced cancers. Across the study: Age averaged around 54 years (range roughly 23 to 79), and 82.7% were male. Study-level results: Partial responders at 0.1-3.0 mg/kg showed near-lowest clonal expansion.

Generated by immunoSEQ multiplex PCR, the TCRdb table keeps only in-frame clones and is missing some. The table includes more than 45,000 clones, 80% to 85% detected once. The rearrangement joins TRBV9 to TRBJ2-5; the match to TRBD2 covers 8 bases. The source was CD4+ or CD8+ T cells sorted from blood, collected in a trial of the OX40 agonist ivuxolimab. The TCR sequence derives from an adult with an advanced solid tumor such as melanoma, head and neck, liver or kidney cancer. The CDR3 nucleotides are TGTGCCAGCAGCCGCGGGGCGGGGGGCCAAGAGACCCAGTACTTC. Amino acid sequence: CASSRGAGGQETQYF. The full variable domain, with the rest looked up from reference TRBV9 and TRBJ2-5, is DSGVTQTPKHLITATGQRVTLRCSPRSGDLSVYWYQQSLDQGLQFLIQYYNGEERAKGNILERFSAQQFPDLHSELNLSSLELGDSALYFCASSRGAGGQETQYFGPGTRLLVL.